A selection of T cell receptor beta chains follows, all from one sample in a study of blood T cell repertoires in COVID-19. Clones were sequenced by immunoSEQ multiplex PCR, and TCRdb holds only the in-frame ones, with some missing. The profile shows about 80,000 clones, 70% to 90% of them singletons. Input material: peripheral blood. Receptors originate from a woman at least 80 years old with acute or convalescent COVID-19. CDR3s include the opening cysteine and the closing phenylalanine or tryptophan. A D gene is named only where the DNA matches it firmly. Not every row has a clone size; where given, it reads once, few, many or a size class.

TRBD1	-	TRBV4-2	TRBJ1-4	14	CASSQTGIGEKLFF	TGTGCCAGCAGCCAGACAGGGATCGGGGAAAAACTGTTTTTT
TRBD1	-	TRBV3-1/TRBV3-2	TRBJ1-5	15	CASSLGTGGTQPQHF	TGTGCCAGCAGCCTTGGGACAGGGGGCACTCAGCCCCAGCATTTT
-	-	TRBV19	TRBJ1-2	15	CASSIRPIRREGYTF	TGTGCCAGTAGTATCCGCCCAATTCGAAGGGAGGGCTACACCTTC
-	-	TRBV30	TRBJ1-2	13	CAWSVRAGAGYTF	TGTGCCTGGAGTGTCCGGGCGGGAGCCGGCTACACCTTC
-	-	TRBV7-2	TRBJ1-5	14	CASSANSQNQPQHF	TGTGCCAGCAGCGCGAACAGCCAAAATCAGCCCCAGCATTTT
TRBD1	-	TRBV5-1	TRBJ2-7	15	CASSPGQVLAYEQYF	TGCGCCAGCAGCCCGGGACAGGTCCTGGCCTACGAGCAGTACTTC
-	-	TRBV6-5	TRBJ2-4	14	CASRWELAKNIQYF	TGTGCCAGCAGGTGGGAGCTAGCCAAAAACATTCAGTACTTC
TRBD2	-	TRBV2	TRBJ2-7	15	CASSPSSGRLYEQYF	TGTGCCAGCAGTCCCTCGAGCGGGAGATTATACGAGCAGTACTTC
TRBD1	few	TRBV30	TRBJ1-2	14	CAWVERTGRDGYTF	TGTGCCTGGGTTGAACGGACAGGGCGAGATGGCTACACCTTC
-	once	TRBV4-1	TRBJ2-1	16	CASSRPLPGVGNEQFF	TGCGCCAGCAGCCGACCACTGCCGGGAGTGGGGAATGAGCAGTTCTTC
TRBD2	-	TRBV28	TRBJ2-7	15	CASTMNWRETNEQYF	TGTGCCAGCACCATGAACTGGCGGGAGACTAACGAGCAGTACTTC
-	-	TRBV11-2	TRBJ1-2	16	CASSLGPLAGNYGYTF	TGTGCCAGCAGCCTAGGCCCACTAGCAGGGAACTATGGCTACACCTTC
TRBD2	-	TRBV7-9	TRBJ2-1	15	CASSRTAGVGNEQFF	TGTGCCAGCAGCCGGACAGCGGGAGTGGGCAATGAGCAGTTCTTC
-	-	TRBV2	TRBJ2-2	15	CASRGRTVNTGELFF	TGTGCCAGCAGGGGCAGGACAGTTAACACCGGGGAGCTGTTTTTT
TRBD1	-	TRBV10-1	TRBJ2-3	13	CASSEAGGDTQYF	TGCGCCAGCAGTGAAGCAGGGGGAGATACGCAGTATTTT
-	-	TRBV5-1	TRBJ1-2	13	CASSLGTIEGYTF	TGCGCCAGCAGCTTGGGGACAATCGAGGGCTACACCTTC
-	-	TRBV15	TRBJ2-1	18	CATSRVPWGSPKRDEQFF	TGTGCCACCAGCAGAGTTCCGTGGGGAAGCCCTAAGAGGGATGAGCAGTTCTTC
TRBD2	-	TRBV20-1	TRBJ2-3	16	CSASELTSGITDTQYF	TGCAGTGCTAGTGAACTGACTAGCGGGATCACAGATACGCAGTATTTT
-	-	TRBV19	TRBJ1-5	14	CASRLSNRDQPQHF	TGTGCCAGTAGGCTTTCGAACAGGGATCAGCCCCAGCATTTT
-	-	TRBV18	TRBJ1-1	15	CASSPQTGLNTEAFF	TGTGCCAGCTCACCACAGACAGGCTTGAACACTGAAGCTTTCTTT
-	-	TRBV19	TRBJ2-1	15	CASSTGGTVYNEQFF	TGTGCCAGTAGTACGGGGGGGACAGTCTACAATGAGCAGTTCTTC
-	-	TRBV7-9	TRBJ1-6	14	CASSLQARNSPLHF	TGTGCCAGCAGCTTACAGGCGCGCAATTCACCCCTCCACTTT
-	-	TRBV7-2	TRBJ1-3	16	CASSLGPSRGGNTIYF	TGTGCCAGCAGCTTAGGCCCTTCAAGGGGCGGAAACACCATATATTTT
TRBD1	once	TRBV18	TRBJ2-4	19	CASSPPGTGGSLAKNIQYF	TGTGCCAGCTCACCACCTGGGACAGGGGGCTCGTTAGCCAAAAACATTCAGTACTTC
-	-	TRBV25-1	TRBJ2-2	13	CASTDTGTGELFF	TGTGCCAGCACCGACACAGGGACCGGGGAGCTGTTTTTT
-	-	TRBV21-1	TRBJ2-4	17	CASSKVNRELAKNIQYF	TGTGCCAGCAGCAAAGTTAACAGGGAGTTGGCCAAAAACATTCAGTACTTC
TRBD1	-	TRBV6-2/TRBV6-3	TRBJ1-1	16	CASSYQRGRGNTEAFF	TGTGCCAGCAGTTACCAAAGGGGGCGGGGGAACACTGAAGCTTTCTTT
-	-	TRBV7-2	TRBJ2-1	16	CASRSSGGGGYNEQFF	TGTGCCAGCAGATCCTCTGGGGGCGGGGGCTACAATGAGCAGTTCTTC
TRBD1	-	TRBV27	TRBJ1-2	14	CASSFPGGVGGYTF	TGTGCCAGCAGTTTTCCAGGGGGCGTAGGTGGCTACACCTTC
-	-	TRBV11-2	TRBJ1-1	15	CASSLGAGGNTEAFF	TGTGCCAGCAGCTTAGGGGCCGGGGGGAACACTGAAGCTTTCTTT
-	-	TRBV5-1	TRBJ2-2	16	CASSLAPTANTGELFF	TGCGCCAGCAGCTTGGCCCCGACAGCGAACACCGGGGAGCTGTTTTTT
-	-	TRBV5-1	TRBJ1-2	12	CASSLDFYGYTF	TGCGCCAGCAGCTTGGACTTCTATGGCTACACCTTC
TRBD1	-	TRBV7-2	TRBJ2-7	15	CASSLAGQGTYEQYF	TGTGCCAGCAGCTTAGCGGGACAGGGAACCTACGAGCAGTACTTC
-	-	TRBV4-2	TRBJ1-3	16	CASSQGTDYSGNTIYF	TGTGCCAGCAGCCAAGGGACAGATTACTCTGGAAACACCATATATTTT
-	-	TRBV4-3	TRBJ2-1	14	CASSQRAGGDEQFF	TGCGCCAGCAGCCAGCGAGCGGGTGGGGATGAGCAGTTCTTC
TRBD1	once	TRBV11-2	TRBJ2-5	13	CASRRDSEETQYF	TGTGCCAGCAGACGGGACAGTGAAGAGACCCAGTACTTC
TRBD2	-	TRBV7-9	TRBJ2-1	16	CASSPTVMGLAGEQFF	TGTGCCAGCAGCCCGACGGTGATGGGACTAGCGGGTGAGCAGTTCTTC
-	-	TRBV5-1	TRBJ1-4	14	CASSLTGINEKLFF	TGCGCCAGCAGCTTGACAGGGATAAACGAAAAACTGTTTTTT
TRBD2	few	TRBV9	TRBJ2-3	18	CASSDGMTSGGFKDTQYF	TGTGCCAGCAGCGACGGGATGACTAGCGGGGGGTTTAAAGATACGCAGTATTTT
-	-	TRBV11-3	TRBJ2-2	14	CASSGQRNTGELFF	TGTGCCAGCAGCGGACAGAGGAACACCGGGGAGCTGTTTTTT
TRBD2	-	TRBV5-4	TRBJ2-7	14	CASRLAGGPYEQYF	TGTGCCAGCCGACTAGCGGGGGGCCCCTACGAGCAGTACTTC
-	-	TRBV14	TRBJ2-6	17	CASSPREGLSGANVLTF	TGTGCCAGCAGCCCGCGAGAGGGACTCTCTGGGGCCAACGTCCTGACTTTC
TRBD1	-	TRBV30	TRBJ1-5	18	CAWSVSMPLTGDNQPQHF	TGTGCCTGGAGTGTAAGTATGCCCCTGACAGGGGATAATCAGCCCCAGCATTTT
TRBD2	-	TRBV27	TRBJ2-1	16	CASSPLAGPSYNEQFF	TGTGCCAGCAGTCCATTAGCGGGACCGTCCTACAATGAGCAGTTCTTC